This T cell receptor beta chain was sequenced in a study of radiotherapy plus CTLA-4 blockade in lung cancer. Germline CDR1 reads SGHVS; CDR2 reads FNYEAQ. This CDR3 contains 17 residues. A word on this clone: One end of the junction is discordant with germline, which a read error may explain.

Here immunoSEQ multiplex PCR was the method, and the copy in TCRdb shows in-frame clones only, minus some. The data hold around 37,000 clones, with around 75% observed a single time. This clonotype originated in a human donor with non-small cell lung cancer that progressed on radiotherapy plus ipilimumab. The rearrangement uses TRBV7-6 and TRBJ2-3, with TRBD2 matching 10 bases. The sample in question was peripheral blood, obtained from a patient treated with radiotherapy plus ipilimumab. The CDR3 reads CASSLGASGGVTDTQYF. The DNA for the CDR3 is TGTGCCAGCAGTTTAGGGGCTAGCGGGGGCGTTACAGATACGCAGTATTTT.